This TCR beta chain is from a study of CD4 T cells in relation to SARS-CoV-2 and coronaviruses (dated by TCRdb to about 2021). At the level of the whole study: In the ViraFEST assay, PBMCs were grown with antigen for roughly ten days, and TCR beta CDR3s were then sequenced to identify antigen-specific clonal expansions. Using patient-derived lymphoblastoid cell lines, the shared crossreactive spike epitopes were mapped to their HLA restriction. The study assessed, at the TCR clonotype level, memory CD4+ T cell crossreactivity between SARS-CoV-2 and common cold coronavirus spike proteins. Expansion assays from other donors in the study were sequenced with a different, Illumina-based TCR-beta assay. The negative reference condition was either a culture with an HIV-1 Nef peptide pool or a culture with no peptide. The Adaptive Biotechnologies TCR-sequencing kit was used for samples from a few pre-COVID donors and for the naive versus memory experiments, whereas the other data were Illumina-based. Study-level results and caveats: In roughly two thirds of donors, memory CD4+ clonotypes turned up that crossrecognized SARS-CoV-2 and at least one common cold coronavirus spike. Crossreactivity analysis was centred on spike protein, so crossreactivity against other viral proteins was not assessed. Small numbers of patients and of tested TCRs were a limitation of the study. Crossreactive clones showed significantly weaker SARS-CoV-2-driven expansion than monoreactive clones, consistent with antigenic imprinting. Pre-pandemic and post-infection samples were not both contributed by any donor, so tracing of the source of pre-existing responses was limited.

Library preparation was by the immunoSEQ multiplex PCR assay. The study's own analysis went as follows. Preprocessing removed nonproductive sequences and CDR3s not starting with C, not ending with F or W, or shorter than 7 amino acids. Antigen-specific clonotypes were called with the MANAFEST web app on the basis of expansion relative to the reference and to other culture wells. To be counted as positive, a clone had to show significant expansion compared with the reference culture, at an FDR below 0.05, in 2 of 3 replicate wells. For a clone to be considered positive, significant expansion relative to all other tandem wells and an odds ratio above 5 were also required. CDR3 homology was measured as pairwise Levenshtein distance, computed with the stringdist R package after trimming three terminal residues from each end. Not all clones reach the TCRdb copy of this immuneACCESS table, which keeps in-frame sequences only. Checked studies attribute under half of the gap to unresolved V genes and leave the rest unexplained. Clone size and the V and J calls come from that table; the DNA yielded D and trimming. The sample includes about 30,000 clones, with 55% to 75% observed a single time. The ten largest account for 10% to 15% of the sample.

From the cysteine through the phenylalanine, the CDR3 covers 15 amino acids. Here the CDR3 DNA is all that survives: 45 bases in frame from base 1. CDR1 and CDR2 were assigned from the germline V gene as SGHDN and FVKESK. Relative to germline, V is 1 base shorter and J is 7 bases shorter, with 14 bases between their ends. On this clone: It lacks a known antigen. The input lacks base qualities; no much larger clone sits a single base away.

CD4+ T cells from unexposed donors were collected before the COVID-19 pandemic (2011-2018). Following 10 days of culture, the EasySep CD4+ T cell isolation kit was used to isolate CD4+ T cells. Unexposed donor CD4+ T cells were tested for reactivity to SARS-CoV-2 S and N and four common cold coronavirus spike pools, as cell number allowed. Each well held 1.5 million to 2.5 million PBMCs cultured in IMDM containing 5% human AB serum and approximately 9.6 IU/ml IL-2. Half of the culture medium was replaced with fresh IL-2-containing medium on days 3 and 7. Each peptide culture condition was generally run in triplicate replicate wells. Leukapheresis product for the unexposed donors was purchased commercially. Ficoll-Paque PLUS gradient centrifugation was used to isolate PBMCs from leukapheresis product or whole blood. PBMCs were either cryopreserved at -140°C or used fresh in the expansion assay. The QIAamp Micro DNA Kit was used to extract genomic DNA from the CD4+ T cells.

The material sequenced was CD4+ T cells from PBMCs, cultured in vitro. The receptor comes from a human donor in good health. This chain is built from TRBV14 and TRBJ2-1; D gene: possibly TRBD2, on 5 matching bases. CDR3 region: CASSQGGLTGNEQFF. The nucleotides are TGTGCCAGCAGCCAAGGGGGTCTTACGGGGAATGAGCAGTTCTTC.